These 17 T cell receptor delta chains were all obtained from the same sample, sequenced in a study of γδ T cells in repeated Plasmodium falciparum infection. Flow sorting of PBMC yielded separate Vgamma9/Vdelta2+ and Vdelta2-negative gammadelta T cell populations for bulk repertoire analysis. TCRdb ran CATT on the multiplex PCR reads. The data contain around 46,000 delta-chain clones, roughly 2% of them singletons. The sample taken for sequencing was gamma-delta T cells from blood. The source is a pool of human donors (malaria-infected and uninfected, not separated).

This clone came up many times. The TCRdb protein comes from a much larger clone and disagrees with this DNA's translation at residue 13, likely due to a read error; the protein given here is derived from the DNA. The DNA of the CDR3 is TGTGCCTTCAAATACTGGGTCTTTTTTTCGACCGATGAACTCATCTTT. It translates to CAFKYWVFFSTDELIF. This chain links TRDV3 with TRDJ1; weak D call: TRDD3 (6 bases). No J gene is reported in TCRdb; it was inferred here by comparing the DNA with germline. CDR1 and CDR2 from the germline V gene are TVYSNPD and GDNSRS (reference sequence). The CDR3 loop spans 16 amino acids.

This clone was found many times. The protein TCRdb lists belongs to a much larger clone and differs from this DNA's translation at residue 9, which points to a read error; the protein shown is made from the DNA. The rearrangement uses TRDV3 and TRDJ3; 11 bases are shared with TRDD3. Since TCRdb gives no J gene, matching the DNA to germline was used here to assign it. The CDR3 has 29 residues. Germline V lookup: CDR1 TVYSNPD, CDR2 GDNSRS (reference sequence). V shed 3 bases, J shed 2 bases, and the junction held 42 bases outside the gene matches. The CDR3 nucleotides read TGTGCCTTCCCCGTGCCTTCCTACCTCAGATCCGCCAATTACTGGGGGATAATCGTCGGGGCCTGGGACACCCGACAGATGTTTTTC. Amino acids: CAFPVPSYLRSANYWGIIVGAWDTRQMFF.

Worth noting for this clone: TCRdb pairs this DNA with a much larger clone's protein that differs at residue 7, likely a read error; the protein shown was translated from the DNA. CDR3 bases: TGTGCCTGTGACACCGATCGCTGGGGGGATCTGGCGTACACCGATAAACTCATCTTT. This translates into CACDTDRWGDLAYTDKLIF. The V and J genes are TRDV2 and TRDJ1; 7 bases map to TRDD3. Here the J gene came from matching the DNA to germline, since TCRdb omits it. Trimming at V came to 0 bases and at J to 0 bases, leaving 15 bases not matched to a gene. Looked up from germline, CDR1 is GEAIGNYY and CDR2 is EKD. The CDR3 loop spans 19 amino acids.

This clone has more than one count but fewer than ten. The mismatch at residue 16 between this DNA's translation and the TCRdb protein of a much larger clone likely reflects a read error; the protein shown is translated from the DNA. The V and J genes are TRDV1 and TRDJ2; D possibly corresponds to TRDD2 (7 bases). The J gene, not given by TCRdb, was assigned here from a germline match of the nucleotide sequence. Germline lookup yields CDR1 TSWWSYY and CDR2 QGS. The CDR3 is made up of 21 amino acids. CDR3: CALGELQFLRWGVPLAAQLFF. Written as DNA, the CDR3 is TGTGCTCTTGGGGAACTTCAATTCCTACGATGGGGGGTCCCTTTGGCAGCACAACTCTTCTTT.

Comments on this clone: With only one base between it and a far larger clone, this is likely a read error. Other DNA sequences of this sample code for an identical CDR3. The chain has TRAV38-2/DV8 and TRDJ1; 13 positions match TRDD3. TCRdb lists no J gene, so it was determined here by aligning the DNA to germline. CDR3 length: 20 residues. CDR1 TSESDYY and CDR2 QEAYKQQN come from the germline V gene. Germline trimming cut 3 bases from V and 8 bases from J; bases unmatched to any gene: 22. DNA for the CDR3: TGTGCTTATAGGAACAAACCTGCGTACTGGGGGATACGGGGCGCCGGCAAACTCATCTTT. Amino acids: CAYRNKPAYWGIRGAGKLIF.

This clone was found many times. TCRdb lists the protein of a much larger clone for this DNA, which differs at residue 8, so this is likely a read error; the protein given here is translated from the DNA itself. The gene calls are TRDV3 and TRDJ1, with 13 bases identical to TRDD3. The CDR3 length is 24 residues. Trimming took 0 bases from V and 0 from J; bases not matched to a gene: 28. Germline V lookup: CDR1 TVYSNPD, CDR2 GDNSRS (reference sequence). Here the CDR3 DNA reads TGTGCCTTTAGCTACCCTTCCCACTTAGGGGATGTACTGGGGGATACGCTGTACACCGATAAACTCATCTTT. Protein product: CAFSYPSHLGDVLGDTLYTDKLIF.

This clone was recorded at least ten times. It differs at one base from a far larger clone, so likely a read error. This sample also contains other DNA sequences that code for the same CDR3. As DNA, the CDR3 is TGTGCTCTTGGGGACACCTTGCAGTTTTCCTACGTCCGGGGGATCGTAACTTACGATAAACTCATCTTT. Residues: CALGDTLQFSYVRGIVTYDKLIF. This chain connects TRDV1 to TRDJ1, with D perhaps assigned TRDD2 or TRDD3 (7 bases each). As TCRdb names no J gene, one was assigned here on the basis of a DNA match to germline. CDR1 and CDR2 from the germline V gene are TSWWSYY and QGS. V dropped 3 bases and J dropped 4 bases, with 39 bases sitting between them. The CDR3 has 23 amino acids.

A note on this clone: The TCRdb protein, from a much larger clone, departs from this DNA's translation at residue 6, likely by read error; the protein shown derives from the DNA. V is TRDV1 and J is TRDJ1, with D possibly matching TRDD3 (6 bases). The J gene was not available in TCRdb and was assigned here by matching the DNA to germline segments. Germline V gene sequence: CDR1 TSWWSYY, CDR2 QGS. This CDR3 has 19 amino acids. Trimming removed 1 base from V and 2 bases from J, with 23 bases in between. The CDR3 region has the DNA TGTGCTCTTGGGGAACCTCACCTAGCTGGGGAGTGGGGGACCGATAAACTCATCTTT. This sequence encodes CALGEPHLAGEWGTDKLIF.

Notes on this clone: TCRdb assigns this DNA the protein of a much larger clone, which departs from its translation at residue 7; this likely reflects a read error, and the protein shown comes from translating the DNA. The rearrangement links TRDV3 to TRDJ1; D could derive from TRDD1 or TRDD3 (5 bases each). TCRdb gives no J gene; it was assigned here by matching the DNA to germline. Trimming stripped 3 bases from V and 2 bases from J, with 22 bases between. From germline, CDR1 is TVYSNPD and CDR2 GDNSRS (reference sequence). The CDR3 loop spans 16 amino acids. In DNA form, the CDR3 reads TGTGCCTTCAAATACTGGATCTTTTTTTCGACCGATAAACTCATCTTT. Protein sequence: CAFKYWIFFSTDKLIF.

To note about this clone: With only one base between it and a far larger clone, this is likely a read error. The sample contains more than one DNA sequence encoding this CDR3. The chain recombines TRDV3 with TRDJ1; D perhaps matches TRDD3 (6 bases). Here the J gene came from matching the DNA to germline, since TCRdb omits it. This CDR3 comprises 20 residues. The germline gives CDR1 TVYSNPD, CDR2 GDNSRS (reference sequence). Trimming stripped 2 bases from V and 0 bases from J, with 31 bases between. CDR3 sequence reads: CAFPQLRIGGPRKYTDKLIF. The DNA for the CDR3 is TGTGCCTTTCCGCAACTACGCATTGGGGGTCCACGAAAGTACACCGATAAACTCATCTTT.

This clone has a count of ten or more. The protein TCRdb gives is from a much larger clone and does not agree with this DNA's translation at residue 5, likely a read error; the protein shown here comes from the DNA. The V call is TRDV2, the J call TRDJ1; TRDD3 matches 8 bases. The J gene, left out of TCRdb, was set here by checking the DNA against germline. The V and J ends lost 4 bases and 0 bases, in that order; junction bases with no gene match: 21. The CDR3 has 20 amino acids. The germline V gene has CDR1 GEAIGNYY and CDR2 EKD. CDR3 in amino acids: CACDEVPPSGGPDYTDKLIF. CDR3 coding DNA: TGTGCCTGTGATGAAGTGCCCCCCTCTGGGGGACCCGACTACACCGATAAACTCATCTTT.

In this sample, this clone turned up a few times. TCRdb has a much larger clone's protein, which differs at residue 12 from the translation of this DNA, likely because of a read error; what is shown is the protein translated from the DNA. The V and J genes are TRDV3 and TRDJ1; D might be TRDD1 or TRDD3, each matching 5 bases. Here the J gene came from matching the DNA to germline, since TCRdb omits it. The length of the CDR3 is 15 residues. Germline assignment: CDR1 TVYSNPD and CDR2 GDNSRS (reference sequence). The CDR3 DNA sequence: TGTGCCTTCCCGGCCCGGCGGATAGTCGCCGATAGACTCATCTTT. This translates into CAFPARRIVADRLIF.

Regarding this clone: The TCRdb protein comes from a much larger clone and disagrees with this DNA's translation at residue 3, likely due to a read error; the protein given here is derived from the DNA. The chain links TRDV1 to TRDJ1; the match to TRDD3 covers 9 bases. No J segment appears in TCRdb, so it was assigned here by matching the sequence to germline. The CDR3 is 20 amino acids. In germline, CDR1 is TSWWSYY, CDR2 QGS. The CDR3 DNA reads as TGTGCTCCTGGGCCCGGGTTCCGAAACTGGGGGACCCCCCCCCTTGCGAAACTCATCTTT. Translation gives CAPGPGFRNWGTPPLAKLIF.

Comment on this clone: The TCRdb protein comes from a much larger clone and disagrees with this DNA's translation at residue 9, likely due to a read error; the protein given here is derived from the DNA. The chain joins TRDV3 to TRDJ1; maybe TRDD3 (6 bases). The J gene, not given by TCRdb, was assigned here from a germline match of the nucleotide sequence. The ends were cut back, 3 bases at V and 2 bases at J, with 22 bases in the middle. The CDR3 loop spans 16 amino acids. The germline V gene has CDR1 TVYSNPD and CDR2 GDNSRS (reference sequence). CDR3 protein: CAFKYWVFLSTDKLIF. The CDR3 region has the DNA TGTGCCTTCAAATACTGGGTCTTTTTGTCGACCGATAAACTCATCTTT.

The sample holds a few counts of this clone. The translation of this DNA and the TCRdb protein of a much larger clone differ at residue 16, probably owing to a read error; the protein shown here is translated from the DNA. This sequence joins TRDV1 and TRDJ1, with 9 bases identical to TRDD2. No J segment appears in TCRdb, so it was assigned here by matching the sequence to germline. The ends lost 3 bases at V and 0 bases at J; junction bases unmatched: 35. CDR3 length equals 26 residues. CDR1 TSWWSYY and CDR2 QGS come from the germline V gene. CDR3 loop: CALGESFTFLQAPYWRIDQNTDKLIF. CDR3 DNA sequence: TGTGCTCTTGGGGAGTCTTTTACCTTCCTACAAGCCCCATACTGGAGGATAGACCAGAACACCGATAAACTCATCTTT.

This clone has only a few counts. The TCRdb record carries a much larger clone's protein, which differs from this DNA's translation at residue 3; a read error is the likely cause, and the protein listed here is the DNA translation. This chain connects TRDV1 to TRDJ1; 10 positions match TRDD3. The J gene was not available in TCRdb and was assigned here by matching the DNA to germline segments. CDR1 is TSWWSYY and CDR2 is QGS in the germline V gene. This CDR3 contains 20 residues. The DNA for the CDR3 is TGTGCTATTGGGGAACTAACCAATATCGTTGGGGGATACCACCCCGATAAACTCATCTTT. It is translated as CAIGELTNIVGGYHPDKLIF.

Worth noting for this clone: TCRdb attributes to this sequence the protein of a much larger clone, which differs from the DNA translation at residue 12; a read error is likely, and the protein displayed is translated from the DNA. This chain links TRDV1 with TRDJ1; D gene uncertain. The J gene comes from matching the DNA to germline here; TCRdb lacks it. The V gene lost 0 bases and the J gene lost 1 base, with 30 bases spanning the gap. Germline loops: CDR1 TSWWSYY, CDR2 QGS. The CDR3 is 22 amino acids. The CDR3 DNA reads TGTGCTCTTGGGGAACTCTTCTATAACAGCCACCGCCCTTTTGAACCCACCGATAAACTCATCTTT. Residues: CALGELFYNSHRPFEPTDKLIF.